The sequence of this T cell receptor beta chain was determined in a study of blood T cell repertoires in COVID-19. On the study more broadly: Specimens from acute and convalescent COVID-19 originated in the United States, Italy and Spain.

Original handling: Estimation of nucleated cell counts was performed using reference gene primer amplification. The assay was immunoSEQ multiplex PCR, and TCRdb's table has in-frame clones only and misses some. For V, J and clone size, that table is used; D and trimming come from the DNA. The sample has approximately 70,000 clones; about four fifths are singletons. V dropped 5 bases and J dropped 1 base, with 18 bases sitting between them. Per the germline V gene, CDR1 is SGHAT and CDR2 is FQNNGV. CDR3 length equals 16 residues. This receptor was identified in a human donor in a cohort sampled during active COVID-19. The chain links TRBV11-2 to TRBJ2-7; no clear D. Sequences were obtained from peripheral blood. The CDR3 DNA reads TGTGCCAGCAGCCCCCGACTGAGGAAAAAATCCTACGAGCAGTACTTC. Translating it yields CASSPRLRKKSYEQYF.